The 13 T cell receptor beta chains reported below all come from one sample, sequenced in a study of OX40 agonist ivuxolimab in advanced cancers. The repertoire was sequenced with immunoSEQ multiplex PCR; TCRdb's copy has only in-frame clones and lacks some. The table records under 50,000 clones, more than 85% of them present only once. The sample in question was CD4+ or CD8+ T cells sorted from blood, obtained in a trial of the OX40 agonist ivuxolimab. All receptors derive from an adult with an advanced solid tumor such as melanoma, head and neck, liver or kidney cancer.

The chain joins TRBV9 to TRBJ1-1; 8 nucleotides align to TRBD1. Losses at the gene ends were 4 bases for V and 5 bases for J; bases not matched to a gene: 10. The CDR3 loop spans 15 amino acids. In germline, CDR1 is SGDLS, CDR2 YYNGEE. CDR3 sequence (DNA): TGTGCCAGCAGCTATGTGACAGGGGAGTCTACTGAAGCTTTCTTT. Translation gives CASSYVTGESTEAFF.

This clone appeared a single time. The CDR3 DNA follows: TGCGCCAGCAGCGTAACGGGGCCCTCCTACGAGCAGTACTTC. This gives the protein CASSVTGPSYEQYF. The chain combines TRBV5-1 with TRBJ2-7; D may be TRBD1 or TRBD2 (5 bases each). The germline CDR1 and CDR2 sequences are SGHRS and YFSETQ. The V end was cut by 4 bases, the J end by 0 bases, with 11 bases between. This CDR3 has 14 residues. The full variable domain, its missing parts supplied by reference TRBV5-1 and TRBJ2-7, is KAGVTQTPRYLIKTRGQQVTLSCSPISGHRSVSWYQQTPGQGLQFLFEYFSETQRNKGNFPGRFSGRQFSNSRSEMNVSTLELGDSALYLCASSVTGPSYEQYFGPGTRLTVT.

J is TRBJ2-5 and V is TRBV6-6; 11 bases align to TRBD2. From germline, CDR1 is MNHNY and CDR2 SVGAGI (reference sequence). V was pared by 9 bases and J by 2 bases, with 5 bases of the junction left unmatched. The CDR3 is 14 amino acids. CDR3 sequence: CASVAGGIQETQYF. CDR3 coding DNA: TGTGCCAGTGTAGCGGGGGGGATACAAGAGACCCAGTACTTC.

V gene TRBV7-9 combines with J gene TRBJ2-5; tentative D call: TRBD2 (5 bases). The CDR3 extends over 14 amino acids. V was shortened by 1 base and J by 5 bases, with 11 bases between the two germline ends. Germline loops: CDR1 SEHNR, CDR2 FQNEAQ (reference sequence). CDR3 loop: CASSLDGVAETQYF. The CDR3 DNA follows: TGTGCCAGCAGCTTAGACGGGGTGGCGGAGACCCAGTACTTC. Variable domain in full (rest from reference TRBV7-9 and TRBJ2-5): DTGVSQNPRHKITKRGQNVTFRCDPISEHNRLYWYRQTLGQGPEFLTYFQNEAQLEKSRLLSDRFSAERPKGSFSTLEIQRTEQGDSAMYLCASSLDGVAETQYFGPGTRLLVL.

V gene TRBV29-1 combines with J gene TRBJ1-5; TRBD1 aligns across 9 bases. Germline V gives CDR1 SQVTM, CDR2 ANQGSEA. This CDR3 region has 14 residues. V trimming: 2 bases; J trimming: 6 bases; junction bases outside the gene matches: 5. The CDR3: CSVETGQGGQPQHF. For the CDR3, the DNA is TGCAGCGTTGAAACGGGACAGGGTGGTCAGCCCCAGCATTTT.

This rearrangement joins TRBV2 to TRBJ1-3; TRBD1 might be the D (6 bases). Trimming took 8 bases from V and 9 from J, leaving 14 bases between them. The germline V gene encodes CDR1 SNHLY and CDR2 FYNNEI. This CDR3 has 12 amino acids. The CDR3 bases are TGTGCCAGCCGGGCAGGGGAGACCACCATATATTTT. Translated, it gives CASRAGETTIYF.

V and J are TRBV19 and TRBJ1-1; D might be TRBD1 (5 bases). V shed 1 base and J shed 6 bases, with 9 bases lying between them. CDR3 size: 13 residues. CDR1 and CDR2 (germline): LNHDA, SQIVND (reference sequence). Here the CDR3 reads CASSIVQGSEAFF. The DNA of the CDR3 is TGTGCCAGTAGTATAGTCCAGGGCTCTGAAGCTTTCTTT. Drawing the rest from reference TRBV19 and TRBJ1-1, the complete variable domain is DGGITQSPKYLFRKEGQNVTLSCEQNLNHDAMYWYRQDPGQGLRLIYYSQIVNDFQKGDIAEGYSVSREKKESFPLTVTSAQKNPTAFYLCASSIVQGSEAFFGQGTRLTVV.

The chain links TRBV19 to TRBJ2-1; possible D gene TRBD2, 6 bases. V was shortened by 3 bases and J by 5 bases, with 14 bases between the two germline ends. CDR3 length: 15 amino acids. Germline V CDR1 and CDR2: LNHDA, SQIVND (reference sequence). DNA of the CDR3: TGTGCCAGTAGTATGGGACTGGGACTTAACAATGAGCAGTTCTTC. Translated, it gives CASSMGLGLNNEQFF.

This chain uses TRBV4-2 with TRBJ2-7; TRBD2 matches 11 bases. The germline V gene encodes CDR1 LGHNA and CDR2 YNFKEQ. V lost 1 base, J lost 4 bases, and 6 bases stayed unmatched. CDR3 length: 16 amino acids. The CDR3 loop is CASSQAATSGVYEQYF. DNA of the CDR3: TGTGCCAGCAGCCAAGCAGCGACTAGCGGGGTGTACGAGCAGTACTTC.

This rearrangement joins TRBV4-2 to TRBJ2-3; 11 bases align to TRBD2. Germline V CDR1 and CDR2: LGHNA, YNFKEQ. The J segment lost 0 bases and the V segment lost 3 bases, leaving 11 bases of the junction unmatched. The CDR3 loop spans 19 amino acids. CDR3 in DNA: TGTGCCAGCAGCCAGGAGACTAGCGGGGCCATCCCTAGCACAGATACGCAGTATTTT. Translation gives CASSQETSGAIPSTDTQYF.

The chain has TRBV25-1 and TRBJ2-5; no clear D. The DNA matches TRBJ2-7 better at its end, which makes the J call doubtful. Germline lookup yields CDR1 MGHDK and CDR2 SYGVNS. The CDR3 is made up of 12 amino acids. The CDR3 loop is CASGKESYEQYF. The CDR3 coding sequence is TGTGCCAGCGGAAAGGAATCCTACGAGCAGTACTTC.

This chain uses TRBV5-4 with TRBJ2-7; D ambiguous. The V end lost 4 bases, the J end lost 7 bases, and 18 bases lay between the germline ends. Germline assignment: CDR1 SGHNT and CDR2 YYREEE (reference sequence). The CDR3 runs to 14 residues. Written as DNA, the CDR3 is TGTGCCAGCAGCCCTGGGGTATCTGGTGGTGAGCAGTACTTC. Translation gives CASSPGVSGGEQYF.

The CDR3 loop reads CASSPTITGSSYNEQFF. The CDR3 region has the DNA TGTGCCAGCAGTCCAACCATAACTGGGAGCTCCTACAATGAGCAGTTCTTC. The chain has TRBV27 and TRBJ2-1; the D gene is possibly TRBD2 (5 bases). The V gene lost 5 bases and the J gene lost 0 bases, with 17 bases spanning the gap. The CDR3 is 17 residues long. Looked up from germline, CDR1 is MNHEY and CDR2 is SMNVEV (reference sequence).